The following is a TCR beta chain sequence with its context. Its antigen remains unidentified. The CDR3 has 16 amino acids. The V and J ends lost 4 bases and 0 bases respectively, with 13 bases between them. In germline, CDR1 is MNHNS, CDR2 SASEGT. This sample was included in a study of T cell repertoires and HLA-DP antigens. Sequencing used immunoSEQ multiplex PCR; TCRdb keeps in-frame clones, though not all of them. This table holds some 110,000 clones, 85% to 95% found once. V is TRBV6-1 and J is TRBJ1-5; D gene uncertain. The sample taken for sequencing was CD4+ T cells from PBMCs. This TCR was recovered from a woman between 18 and 29 years old in good health and CMV-seronegative. CDR3 sequence (DNA): TGTGCCAGCAGTGTCATAAGGCCTGGTAGCAATCAGCCCCAGCATTTT. It yields the protein CASSVIRPGSNQPQHF.